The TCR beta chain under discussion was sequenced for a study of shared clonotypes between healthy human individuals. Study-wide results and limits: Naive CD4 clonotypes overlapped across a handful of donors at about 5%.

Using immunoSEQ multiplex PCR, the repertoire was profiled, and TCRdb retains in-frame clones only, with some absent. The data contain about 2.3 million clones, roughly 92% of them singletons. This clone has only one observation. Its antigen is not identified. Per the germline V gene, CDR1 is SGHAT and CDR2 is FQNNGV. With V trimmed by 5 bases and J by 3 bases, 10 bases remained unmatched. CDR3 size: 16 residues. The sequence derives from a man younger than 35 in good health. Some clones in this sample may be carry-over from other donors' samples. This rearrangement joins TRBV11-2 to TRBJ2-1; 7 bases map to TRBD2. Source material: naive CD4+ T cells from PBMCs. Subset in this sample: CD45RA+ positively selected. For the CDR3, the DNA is TGTGCCAGCAGCCCGAGGGGAGGACTAGGCTACAATGAGCAGTTCTTC. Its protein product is CASSPRGGLGYNEQFF.